This T cell receptor beta chain was recovered during a study of Graves' ophthalmopathy and Graves' hyperthyroidism. This clonotype has at least ten counts. Beta-chain TCR CDR3 regions were amplified from RNA transcripts. The library came from an HTBI-primed first-round RT-PCR and a second-round multiplex PCR. TCRdb independently ran MiXCR on the multiplex PCR reads; one entry per CDR3 protein. In the table there are some 1.1 million distinct CDR3 sequences, roughly 35% of which are singletons. The sequence was collected from an adult man with Graves' hyperthyroidism. The source material was peripheral blood or thyroid tissue (not recorded which).

CDR3 loop: CASSSGHSFTYEQYF. The CDR3 DNA reads TGTGCCAGCAGCTCGGGACACTCCTTTACCTACGAGCAGTACTTC. The chain has TRBV7-9 and TRBJ2-7, with TRBD1 as a possible D gene (6 bases). The CDR3 is 15 amino acids. V was shortened by 4 bases and J by 2 bases, with 15 bases between the two germline ends. Germline-derived CDR1 and CDR2 are SEHNR and FQNEAQ (reference sequence).